Included here is one TCR beta chain sequence, with context. What it recognizes is unknown. PCR primers comprised 60 Vbeta and 13 Jbeta primers. Assay: immunoSEQ multiplex PCR; the TCRdb copy retains only in-frame clones and omits some. The sample includes hundreds of thousands of clones, approximately 80% seen only once; the top ten take 1.3% to 1.5%. Germline assignment: CDR1 GTSNPN and CDR2 SVGIG (reference sequence). V lost 0 bases, J lost 6 bases, and 11 bases lay in between. CDR3 length: 13 amino acids. This specimen belongs to a study of cytomegalovirus exposure and HLA in healthy donors. For the study at large: Inside one of the first data releases sat about 85 million unique TCRs taken from HLA-typed donors. Study-level findings and limits: Across HLA loci, a later analysis found differing TCR association rates, with DRB1 most and HLA-C fewest. Reported results showed that the classifier diagnosed cytomegalovirus status with high specificity and sensitivity. From TCR beta sequences, most subjects' HLA-A and HLA-B alleles were reportedly predicted accurately.

The receptor's source is a girl aged 10 to 17 in good health and CMV-seronegative. The sequenced material came from PBMCs. The chain couples TRBV30 to TRBJ1-2; D ambiguous. The CDR3 DNA is TGTGCCTGGAGTGTACTATCCCCGAATGGCTACACCTTC. Its protein product is CAWSVLSPNGYTF.